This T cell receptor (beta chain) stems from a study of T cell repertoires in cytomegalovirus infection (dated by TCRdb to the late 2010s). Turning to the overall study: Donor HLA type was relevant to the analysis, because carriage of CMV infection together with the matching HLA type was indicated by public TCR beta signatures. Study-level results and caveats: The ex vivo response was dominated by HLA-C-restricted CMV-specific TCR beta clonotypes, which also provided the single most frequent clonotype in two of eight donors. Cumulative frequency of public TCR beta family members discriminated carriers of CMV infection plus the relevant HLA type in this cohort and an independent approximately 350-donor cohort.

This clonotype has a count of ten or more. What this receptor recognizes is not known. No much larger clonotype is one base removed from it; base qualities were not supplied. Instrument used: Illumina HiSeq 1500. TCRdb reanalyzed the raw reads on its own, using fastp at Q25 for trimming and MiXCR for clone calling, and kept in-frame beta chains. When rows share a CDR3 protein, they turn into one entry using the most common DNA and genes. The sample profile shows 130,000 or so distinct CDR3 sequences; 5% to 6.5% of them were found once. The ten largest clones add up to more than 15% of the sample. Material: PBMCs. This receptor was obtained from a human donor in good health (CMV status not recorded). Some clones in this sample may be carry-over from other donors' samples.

The nucleotide sequence reads TGTGCCAGCAGCTTAGGCCTCCTGACGAGCTTGAACACTGAAGCTTTCTTT. It translates to CASSLGLLTSLNTEAFF. The chain links TRBV7-3 with TRBJ1-1; the D gene is not confidently resolved. The CDR3 goes from the cysteine to the phenylalanine over 17 residues. Just CDR3 DNA is preserved here, 51 bases in frame from base 1. CDR1 and CDR2, looked up from the germline V gene, are SGHTA and FQGTGA. V gives up 2 bases and J gives up 0 bases, and the segment between their germline ends measures 16 bases.